This T cell receptor (beta chain) was identified in a study of graft-versus-host responses after intestinal transplantation. Background on the study: Grafts were multivisceral, liver-intestinal, or isolated intestinal. After anti-thymocyte globulin induction, recipients took tacrolimus and steroids for around 3 years. Study-level results: GvH clones surfaced in recipient marrow, some emerging earlier in ileum or blood. Early declines in HvG clones that occurred post-transplant were associated with peak circulating GvH clone levels.

In the case of this clone: Its antigen is as yet unknown.

The method was immunoSEQ multiplex PCR; TCRdb's version includes in-frame clones alone and lacks a portion of them. The sample consists of around 7,100 clones, about three quarters of them appearing once. The germline gives CDR1 SGHRS, CDR2 YFSETQ. The V end was cut by 0 bases, the J end by 1 base, with 9 bases between. The CDR3 is made up of 15 amino acids. Graft material was processed, releasing intraepithelial and lamina propria lymphocytes. The source is a human patient who received an intestinal transplant, so some T cells may come from the graft donor. V usage is TRBV5-1 and J usage is TRBJ2-3; D perhaps matches TRBD1 (6 bases). Sequencing used ileum tissue, obtained roughly 240 days after intestinal transplantation. The CDR3 loop reads CASSLVGGRTDTQYF. DNA of the CDR3: TGCGCCAGCAGCTTGGTTGGGGGCCGCACAGATACGCAGTATTTT.